One sample yielded the 16 T cell receptor beta chains listed below, sequenced in a study of identical twins. One entry per CDR3 protein, called by TCRdb with MiXCR from the 5' RACE reads. The sample has just over 500,000 distinct CDR3 sequences, 22% seen once. The same sample was also used in a study of T cells expressing NK-cell markers.

Sequencing used CD4+ T cells sorted from blood. These receptors were collected from a woman between 18 and 30 years old in good health.

This clonotype was counted a few times. The rearrangement links TRBV7-2 to TRBJ1-6; D ambiguous. CDR3 length: 12 amino acids. Germline V gene lookup returns CDR1 SGHTA and CDR2 FQGNSA. Trimming took off 1 base at V and 12 bases at J, with 7 bases between the two ends. The CDR3 DNA follows: TGTGCCAGCAGCTTAGTAACGGGACCCCTCCACTTT. Translated, it gives CASSLVTGPLHF. Full variable domain (missing parts from reference TRBV7-2 and TRBJ1-6): GAGVSQSPSNKVTEKGKDVELRCDPISGHTALYWYRQSLGQGLEFLIYFQGNSAPDKSGLPSDRFSAERTGGSVSTLTIQRTQQEDSAVYLCASSLVTGPLHFGNGTRLTVT.

This sequence joins TRBV12-3 or TRBV12-4 and TRBJ2-3; no firm D call. With 6 bases removed from V and 2 bases from J, the gap between germline ends came to 15 bases. This CDR3 has 15 residues. CDR3 nucleotide sequence: TGTGCCAGCAGCTCGGGCAGAGGTGTCACAGATACGCAGTATTTT. Translation gives CASSSGRGVTDTQYF.

The rearrangement uses TRBV5-6 and TRBJ2-5, with D uncertain. CDR1 is SGHDT and CDR2 is YYEEEE in the germline V gene. This CDR3 is 15 amino acids long. Trimming took off 4 bases at V and 5 bases at J, with 18 bases between the two ends. CDR3 residues: CASSDAIQLGETQYF. CDR3 nucleotides: TGTGCCAGCAGCGATGCGATCCAGCTCGGGGAGACCCAGTACTTC.

V usage is TRBV10-3 and J usage is TRBJ2-2, with 16 bases aligning to TRBD2. CDR3 length: 16 amino acids. V gave up 10 bases and J gave up 4 bases; unmatched junction bases: 6. Germline CDR1 ENHRY, CDR2 SYGVKD. The CDR3, as DNA: TGTGCCACACAAGGGACTAGCGGGAGGGGCACCGGGGAGCTGTTTTTT. It specifies CATQGTSGRGTGELFF.

This chain connects TRBV13 to TRBJ2-3; a possible D gene is TRBD2 (5 bases). CDR1 and CDR2 from the germline V gene are PRHDT and FYEKMQ (reference sequence). V lost 3 bases, J lost 5 bases, and 12 bases lay in between. This CDR3 has 14 amino acids. The CDR3 loop reads CASSFGIRRDTQYF. The CDR3 DNA is TGTGCCAGCAGCTTCGGGATCCGGCGAGATACGCAGTATTTT.

This clonotype appeared a few times. For the CDR3, the DNA is TGTGCCAGCAGTACGACCCGTGGGGCTTTCTTT. Its protein is CASSTTRGAFF. The V and J genes are TRBV12-3 or TRBV12-4 and TRBJ1-1; the D is unclear. The length of the CDR3 is 11 residues. Between the trimmed V and J ends, which lost 5 bases and 11 bases, there was a span of 12 bases.

This clonotype was counted between two and nine times. The rearrangement uses TRBV7-2 and TRBJ1-5, with TRBD1 as a possible D gene (6 bases). V was cut by 4 bases and J by 1 base, with 11 bases left in between. CDR1 is SGHTA, CDR2 FQGNSA, per germline. This CDR3 is built from 15 residues. Written as DNA, the CDR3 is TGTGCCAGCAGCTCACAGGGCGGGAGCAATCAGCCCCAGCATTTT. Residues: CASSSQGGSNQPQHF.

The chain combines TRBV5-8 with TRBJ2-3; D is perhaps TRBD1 (5 bases). The CDR3 length is 13 residues. V lost 9 bases and J lost 5, with 16 bases in between. The V gene's germline CDR1 is SGHTS and CDR2 YDEGEE. CDR3 protein: CAMGLRQGDTQYF. The CDR3 DNA follows: TGTGCCATGGGCCTAAGGCAGGGAGATACGCAGTATTTT. The variable domain in full, completed from reference TRBV5-8 and TRBJ2-3, reads EAGVTQSPTHLIKTRGQQATLRCSPISGHTSVYWYQQALGLGLQFLLWYDEGEERNRGNFPPRFSGRQFPNYSSELNVNALELEDSALYLCAMGLRQGDTQYFGPGTRLTVL.

The CDR3 is CSARVGSGQETQYF. The CDR3 coding sequence is TGCAGTGCTAGAGTCGGGAGCGGACAAGAGACCCAGTACTTC. This sequence joins TRBV20-1 and TRBJ2-5, with D possibly TRBD2 on 6 matching bases. V was trimmed by 1 base and J by 2 bases, leaving 11 bases between them. The CDR3 length is 14 residues. Per germline, CDR1 DFQATT and CDR2 SNEGSKA (reference sequence).

This chain connects TRBV11-2 to TRBJ2-7; possible D gene TRBD2, 7 bases. The CDR3 covers 20 residues. Trimming left V 0 bases short and J 7 bases short, with 31 bases between. Looked up from germline, CDR1 is SGHAT and CDR2 is FQNNGV. CDR3 DNA sequence: TGTGCCAGCAGCTTAGATATGATGTGGGCGGGGGCGGTCGCTACGAGGGAGCAGTACTTC. This gives the protein CASSLDMMWAGAVATREQYF.

This clonotype was seen only a few times. V is TRBV12-3 or TRBV12-4 and J is TRBJ2-1, with 11 positions matching TRBD2. Trimming cost V 6 bases and J 4 bases; bases outside gene matches: 8. This CDR3 has 16 residues. The CDR3 nucleotides read TGTGCCAGCAGGGCGACTAGCGGGATAGTATACAATGAGCAGTTCTTC. Its translation: CASRATSGIVYNEQFF.

The V and J genes are TRBV12-3 or TRBV12-4 and TRBJ1-1; D gene uncertain. The CDR3 consists of 12 residues. The V gene lost 3 bases and the J gene lost 3 bases, with 5 bases spanning the gap. The CDR3 region is CASSFAHTEAFF. DNA for the CDR3: TGTGCCAGCAGTTTTGCGCACACTGAAGCTTTCTTT.

The chain uses TRBV20-1 and TRBJ2-4; D not certain. Trimming shortened V by 6 bases and J by 1 base, and 4 bases separated the two germline ends. The CDR3 runs to 11 residues. CDR1 DFQATT and CDR2 SNEGSKA come from the germline V gene (reference sequence). CDR3 sequence (DNA): TGCAGTGCGGGGGCCAAAAACATTCAGTACTTC. Its protein product is CSAGAKNIQYF.

In its sample, this clonotype was seen a few times. The CDR3: CSVEDPKTGALEQYF. In DNA form, the CDR3 reads TGCAGCGTTGAAGATCCCAAGACAGGGGCGTTGGAGCAGTACTTC. This sequence joins TRBV29-1 and TRBJ2-7; 8 positions match TRBD1. The V gene end was trimmed by 0 bases and the J gene end by 7 bases; junction bases not matched to a gene: 11. In germline, CDR1 is SQVTM, CDR2 ANQGSEA. The length of the CDR3 is 15 residues.

This clonotype was seen a few times. At one end the junction does not follow the germline gene, possibly because of a read error. The CDR3 spells CASSLGRGGVGEQFF. The CDR3 bases are TGTGCTAGCAGCTTAGGTCGGGGGGGAGTTGGTGAGCAGTTCTTC. The V gene is TRBV7-7, the J gene TRBJ2-1; TRBD2 matches at 8 bases. Germline V gives CDR1 SSHAT, CDR2 FNYEAQ (reference sequence). This CDR3 is built from 15 residues.

The chain uses TRBV29-1 and TRBJ1-2; 10 nucleotides line up with TRBD1. The CDR3 covers 15 residues. With 0 bases clipped from V and 4 bases from J, the junction kept 5 bases outside the gene matches. Germline V gene sequence: CDR1 SQVTM, CDR2 ANQGSEA. The CDR3 sequence is CSVEDRDRGLYGYTF. For the CDR3, the DNA is TGCAGCGTTGAAGATCGAGACAGGGGGCTCTATGGCTACACCTTC.